Listed below are T cell receptor beta chains from one sample, sequenced in a study of blood T cell repertoires in COVID-19. Profiled with immunoSEQ multiplex PCR; TCRdb holds only in-frame clones, not every one. Of under 150,000 clones listed, more than 70% are singletons. The sequenced sample was peripheral blood. These receptors were taken from a man between 65 and 79 years old with acute or convalescent COVID-19. Both conserved end residues are part of each CDR3. D genes are given only for firm matches. Expanded clones get a size class; other rows say once, few or many, or leave the size out.

16	.	.	TRBV7-2	TRBJ2-3	CASSFGPVGGTDTQYF	TGTGCCAGCAGCTTCGGACCAGTCGGGGGCACAGATACGCAGTATTTT
14	.	.	TRBV6-1	TRBJ1-1	CASSEDWGASEAFF	TGTGCCAGCAGTGAAGACTGGGGCGCTTCGGAAGCTTTCTTT
15	TRBD1	.	TRBV13	TRBJ1-1	CASSPRTGGDTEAFF	TGTGCCAGCAGCCCTCGGACAGGGGGGGACACTGAAGCTTTCTTT
17	TRBD2	.	TRBV7-9	TRBJ2-2	CASSSNPGGGATGELFF	TGTGCCAGCAGCTCTAACCCCGGCGGGGGGGCCACCGGGGAGCTGTTTTTT
15	.	.	TRBV3-1/TRBV3-2	TRBJ2-1	CASSRTGFTHSEQFF	TGTGCCAGCAGCCGTACAGGCTTCACCCATTCTGAGCAGTTCTTC
16	TRBD1	.	TRBV19	TRBJ1-1	CASSIVFGTAVTEAFF	TGTGCCAGTAGTATAGTTTTTGGGACAGCGGTTACTGAAGCTTTCTTT
13	TRBD1	once	TRBV2	TRBJ1-2	CASSHDRGGGYTF	TGTGCCAGCAGTCATGACAGGGGGGGCGGCTACACCTTC
13	.	.	TRBV12-3/TRBV12-4	TRBJ1-1	CASRAGTNTEAFF	TGTGCCAGCAGGGCAGGTACCAACACTGAAGCTTTCTTT
20	.	.	TRBV4-1	TRBJ1-3	CASSQGFLGAVLQKRNTIYF	TGCGCCAGCAGCCAAGGATTTCTTGGGGCAGTCCTTCAAAAACGAAACACCATATATTTT
15	.	.	TRBV25-1	TRBJ2-6	CASSPGTGGANVLTF	TGTGCCAGCAGTCCCGGGACTGGTGGGGCCAACGTCCTGACTTTC
13	.	.	TRBV5-4	TRBJ2-5	CASSLVSQETQYF	TGTGCCAGCAGCTTGGTTTCACAAGAGACCCAGTACTTC
16	TRBD2	few	TRBV2	TRBJ2-1	CASKVSSGALGGEQFF	TGTGCCAGCAAGGTGTCTAGCGGGGCCCTCGGGGGGGAGCAGTTCTTC
13	.	.	TRBV19	TRBJ1-2	CASTPKGFVGYTF	TGTGCCAGTACTCCAAAGGGGTTCGTGGGCTACACCTTC
15	TRBD2	.	TRBV3-1/TRBV3-2	TRBJ2-7	CASSQTSGGAHEQYF	TGTGCCAGCAGCCAAACCAGCGGGGGGGCCCACGAGCAGTACTTC
17	.	once	TRBV21-1	TRBJ1-3	CASSNGQGGFSGNTIYF	TGTGCCAGCAGCAATGGACAGGGAGGATTCTCTGGAAACACCATATATTTT
15	.	.	TRBV28	TRBJ2-7	CASRLPGVGPYEQYF	TGTGCCAGCAGACTACCAGGGGTAGGGCCCTACGAGCAGTACTTC
11	.	few	TRBV7-9	TRBJ1-1	CASSLDWAVLF	TGTGCCAGCAGCTTAGATTGGGCAGTCTTGTTT
17	TRBD1	.	TRBV5-5	TRBJ1-3	CASSLGPQTGSGNTIYF	TGTGCCAGCAGCTTGGGCCCCCAGACAGGGTCTGGAAACACCATATATTTT
14	.	.	TRBV7-8	TRBJ2-7	CASSLRDSSYEQYF	TGTGCCAGCAGCTTAAGGGACTCCTCTTACGAGCAGTACTTC